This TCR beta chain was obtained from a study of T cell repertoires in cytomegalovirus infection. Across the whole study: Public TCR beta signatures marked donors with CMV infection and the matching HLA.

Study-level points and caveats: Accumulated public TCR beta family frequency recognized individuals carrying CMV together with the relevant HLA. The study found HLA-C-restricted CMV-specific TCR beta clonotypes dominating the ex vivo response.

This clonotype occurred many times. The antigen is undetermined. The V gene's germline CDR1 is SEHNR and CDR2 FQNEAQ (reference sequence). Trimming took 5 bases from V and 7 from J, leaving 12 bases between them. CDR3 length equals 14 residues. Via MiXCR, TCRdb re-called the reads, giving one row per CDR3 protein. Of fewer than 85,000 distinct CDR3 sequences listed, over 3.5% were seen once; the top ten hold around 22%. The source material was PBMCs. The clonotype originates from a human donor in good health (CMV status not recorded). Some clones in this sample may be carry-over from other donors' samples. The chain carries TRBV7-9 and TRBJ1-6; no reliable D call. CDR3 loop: CASSAGAQNSPLHF. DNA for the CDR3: TGTGCCAGCAGCGCGGGAGCTCAAAATTCACCCCTCCACTTT.